The T cell receptor (beta chain) described here comes from a study of siplizumab effects on memory and regulatory T cells. This clone was counted a single time. The antigen remains undetermined. Notes on the study in general: Whether proliferating Tregs in siplizumab cultures suppress was not functionally confirmed.

Clones were read by immunoSEQ multiplex PCR, and TCRdb kept only the in-frame ones, dropping some. Counted here are approximately 94,000 clones, under 95% occurring once; the ten biggest clones make up 5% to 7%. This CDR3 has 14 residues. V was pared by 4 bases and J by 3 bases, with 6 bases of the junction left unmatched. Per germline, CDR1 MGHRA and CDR2 YSYEKL. The V and J genes are TRBV4-1 and TRBJ2-7; 7 nucleotides agree with TRBD1. The clonotype was recovered from a human donor in good health. Specimen: CD8+ T cells sorted from blood. The CDR3, as DNA: TGCGCCAGCAGCCCAGTGAGGGGGCTCTACGAGCAGTACTTC. It yields the protein CASSPVRGLYEQYF.